Each of the 19 T cell receptor beta chains below was sequenced from the same sample in a study of radiotherapy plus CTLA-4 blockade in lung cancer. Sequencing was performed with immunoSEQ multiplex PCR; in TCRdb, only in-frame clones are kept and a portion is missing. The table records fewer than 100,000 clones, around 76% of them present only once. This sample comprised peripheral blood, obtained from a patient treated with radiotherapy plus ipilimumab. The receptors stem from a human donor with non-small cell lung cancer whose response to radiotherapy plus ipilimumab could not be evaluated. Some clones in this sample may be carry-over from other donors' samples.

This chain connects TRBV28 to TRBJ2-5, with D maybe TRBD2 (7 bases). The length of the CDR3 is 19 residues. Deletions cut 7 bases from V and 5 bases from J, with 32 bases between. Germline V gene data show CDR1 as MDHEN and CDR2 as SYDVKM. CDR3 coding DNA: TGTGCCAGCAAAGACTGGTACGGGGGGCAAGGAGTCACGTCGGAGACCCAGTACTTC. Encoded protein: CASKDWYGGQGVTSETQYF.

The gene calls are TRBV7-9 and TRBJ1-1; D is possibly TRBD1 (5 bases). Between the trimmed V and J ends, which lost 5 bases and 5 bases, there was a span of 12 bases. Germline V gene sequence: CDR1 SEHNR, CDR2 FQNEAQ (reference sequence). This CDR3 has 13 residues. DNA of the CDR3: TGTGCCAGCAGCCGGGGGACGCGGACTGAAGCTTTCTTT. Translated: CASSRGTRTEAFF.

This clone was seen a single time. The chain links TRBV5-6 to TRBJ2-2; D possibly corresponds to TRBD1 (6 bases). This CDR3 has 14 residues. Trimming took off 6 bases at V and 2 bases at J, with 11 bases between the two ends. The germline V gene encodes CDR1 SGHDT and CDR2 YYEEEE. CDR3 residues: CASTEGGNTGELFF. The CDR3 DNA follows: TGTGCCAGCACCGAAGGGGGTAACACCGGGGAGCTGTTTTTT. Complete variable domain (other parts from reference TRBV5-6 and TRBJ2-2): DAGVTQSPTHLIKTRGQQVTLRCSPKSGHDTVSWYQQALGQGPQFIFQYYEEEERQRGNFPDRFSGHQFPNYSSELNVNALLLGDSALYLCASTEGGNTGELFFGEGSRLTVL.

V and J are TRBV18 and TRBJ2-3; D unresolved. The CDR3 contains 15 residues. In germline, CDR1 is KGHSH, CDR2 LQKENI. V lost 0 bases to trimming and J lost 0 bases, with 7 bases between them. The CDR3 nucleotides are TGTGCCAGCTCACCACCCTCTAAGAGCACAGATACGCAGTATTTT. Translation: CASSPPSKSTDTQYF.

This clone has more than one count but fewer than ten. The rearrangement joins TRBV19 to TRBJ1-2; 7 nucleotides match TRBD1. Germline lookup yields CDR1 LNHDA and CDR2 SQIVND (reference sequence). Trimming took 3 bases from V and 4 from J; bases not matched to a gene: 5. The CDR3 runs to 14 residues. As DNA, the CDR3 is TGTGCCAGTAGTATGGGGGACAGTCCCTATGGCTACACCTTC. The encoded protein is CASSMGDSPYGYTF.

The chain carries TRBV30 and TRBJ1-1, with no clear D. Per germline, CDR1 GTSNPN and CDR2 SVGIG (reference sequence). The V gene lost 3 bases and the J gene lost 4 bases, with 12 bases spanning the gap. The CDR3 covers 13 residues. CDR3 nucleotides: TGTGCCTGGAGCGGTACCGCGGGCACTGAAGCTTTCTTT. Encoded protein: CAWSGTAGTEAFF. The entire variable domain, with the rest obtained from reference TRBV30 and TRBJ1-1, is as follows: SQTIHQWPATLVQPVGSPLSLECTVEGTSNPNLYWYRQAAGRGLQLLFYSVGIGQISSEVPQNLSASRPQDRQFILSSKKLLLSDSGFYLCAWSGTAGTEAFFGQGTRLTVV.

This clone was observed a few times. CDR3 DNA sequence: TGTGCCAGCAGTGAAGTGGTGGCAGGGGATCAGCCCCAGCATTTT. It yields the protein CASSEVVAGDQPQHF. The chain joins TRBV6-1 to TRBJ1-5, with D possibly being TRBD1 (6 bases). Per the germline V gene, CDR1 is MNHNS and CDR2 is SASEGT. The CDR3 loop spans 15 amino acids. V shed 1 base and J shed 5 bases, with 12 bases lying between them.

The V and J genes are TRBV14 and TRBJ2-3, with 8 bases fitting TRBD2. This CDR3 is built from 14 residues. The ends lost 4 bases at V and 9 bases at J; junction bases unmatched: 9. Germline V gene lookup returns CDR1 SGHDN and CDR2 FVKESK. CDR3 in DNA: TGTGCCAGCAGCCGAGTCAATAGCGGGGACACGCAGTATTTT. Residues: CASSRVNSGDTQYF.

Turning to this clone: Here the CDR3 omits its conserved ending phenylalanine or tryptophan, so a read error is the likely source. This chain connects TRBV5-1 to TRBJ1-2; 8 bases fit TRBD1. The junction had 11 bases not matched to a gene; V was cut back by 0 bases and J by 4 bases. Germline V lookup: CDR1 SGHRS, CDR2 YFSETQ. This CDR3 spans 17 amino acids. CDR3 coding DNA: TGCGCCAGCAGCTTGGCCCCCGGGACAGGAAGCGGCTATGGCTACACCTCC. It specifies CASSLAPGTGSGYGYTS.

A single count supports this clone. The junction and the germline gene differ at one end; a read error may be behind it. Other nucleotide sequences from this sample produce the same CDR3. The chain couples TRBV7-7 to TRBJ2-1; D is possibly TRBD1 (5 bases). The CDR3 is made up of 13 amino acids. Germline V CDR1 and CDR2: SSHAT, FNYEAQ (reference sequence). DNA of the CDR3: TGTGCTAGCAGTCCCGACAGCTACAATGAGCAGTTCTTC. Translation: CASSPDSYNEQFF.

This chain connects TRBV6-1 to TRBJ1-1, with a possible D match to TRBD1 (5 bases). There are 12 residues in the CDR3. From germline, CDR1 is MNHNS and CDR2 SASEGT. In nucleotides, the CDR3 is TGTGCTCACGGAGGGCAGGGCACTGAAGCTTTCTTT. Residues: CAHGGQGTEAFF.

This chain uses TRBV9 with TRBJ2-2, with 7 bases fitting TRBD1. Looked up from germline, CDR1 is SGDLS and CDR2 is YYNGEE. This CDR3 is 16 amino acids long. The ends lost 1 base at V and 1 base at J; junction bases unmatched: 4. The CDR3 region has the DNA TGTGCCAGCAGCGTAATAGGGGGCCGGAACACCGGGGAGCTGTTTTTT. Translating gives CASSVIGGRNTGELFF.

The chain couples TRBV5-1 to TRBJ2-7; D is perhaps TRBD1 (5 bases). CDR1 is SGHRS, CDR2 YFSETQ, per germline. The CDR3 is 14 amino acids. V lost 0 bases and J lost 5, with 12 bases in between. CDR3 sequence (DNA): TGCGCCAGCAGCTTGGGACAGCCCATAAACGAGCAGTACTTC. This encodes CASSLGQPINEQYF.

The V call is TRBV5-1, the J call TRBJ2-7; TRBD1 is a possible D gene (6 bases). CDR1 is SGHRS and CDR2 is YFSETQ in the germline V gene. With 4 bases removed from V and 5 bases from J, the gap between germline ends came to 25 bases. This CDR3 spans 17 amino acids. CDR3 sequence reads: CASSRSGRGSARDEQYF. CDR3 nucleotides: TGCGCCAGCAGCCGGAGTGGCAGGGGATCCGCAAGGGACGAGCAGTACTTC.

Only a few counts were recorded for this clone. The chain combines TRBV28 with TRBJ1-2; 7 bases are a match to TRBD1. The CDR3 contains 11 residues. Germline V gene lookup returns CDR1 MDHEN and CDR2 SYDVKM. V was pared by 6 bases and J by 7 bases, with 2 bases of the junction left unmatched. This CDR3 is CASSDRAGYTF. In DNA, the CDR3 is TGTGCCAGCAGCGACAGGGCTGGCTACACCTTC.

This clone was observed a few times. V is TRBV7-3 and J is TRBJ2-2, with D possibly matching TRBD2 (5 bases). V lost 5 bases to trimming and J lost 5 bases, with 9 bases between them. The CDR3 is 13 amino acids. Per the germline V gene, CDR1 is SGHTA and CDR2 is FQGTGA. CDR3 residues: CASSRTQTGELFF. The CDR3 DNA reads TGTGCCAGCAGCCGGACTCAAACCGGGGAGCTGTTTTTT.

The rearrangement uses TRBV6-5 and TRBJ1-5, with TRBD1 identical over 9 bases. Germline CDR1 is MNHEY and CDR2 is SVGAGI. This CDR3 region has 14 residues. J lost 9 bases, V lost 5 bases, and 8 bases had no gene match. CDR3 sequence: CASSPGQGNRPQHF. The CDR3, as DNA: TGTGCCAGCAGTCCGGGACAGGGAAACAGGCCCCAGCATTTT.

V and J are TRBV5-6 and TRBJ2-1; possibly TRBD2 for D (5 bases). Trimming cost V 4 bases and J 4 bases, with 9 bases left between them. CDR1 and CDR2 from the germline V gene are SGHDT and YYEEEE. The CDR3 totals 13 residues. CDR3: CASSPPGYNEQFF. CDR3 nucleotide sequence: TGTGCCAGCAGCCCGCCGGGGTACAATGAGCAGTTCTTC.

J is TRBJ2-4 and V is TRBV10-2, with D tentatively TRBD1 (7 bases). The CDR3 covers 17 residues. Germline CDR1 reads WSHSY; CDR2 reads SAAADI. Trimming shortened V by 3 bases and J by 9 bases, and 24 bases separated the two germline ends. CDR3 in DNA: TGCGCCAGCAGTGAAGGGGGTGGGCAGGGGGAGGCCGGCATTCAGTACTTC. This codes for CASSEGGGQGEAGIQYF.